This T cell receptor (beta chain) derives from a study of T cell responses to AZD1222 COVID-19 vaccine. The V gene end was trimmed by 1 base and the J gene end by 2 bases; junction bases not matched to a gene: 1. The CDR3 spans 16 residues. In germline, CDR1 is SGHNT, CDR2 YENEEA. Using immunoSEQ multiplex PCR, the repertoire was profiled, and TCRdb retains in-frame clones only, with some absent. The table lists about 100,000 clones, approximately 87% of them singletons, with less than 20% in the top ten. The clonotype comes from an adult in good health. The chain joins TRBV11-3 to TRBJ2-1; 11 nucleotides agree with TRBD1. The sequencing here drew on peripheral blood, taken on day 0 of AZD1222 vaccination. DNA of the CDR3: TGTGCCAGCAGCTTAGGGGGACAGGGGGCCTACAATGAGCAGTTCTTC. It is translated as CASSLGGQGAYNEQFF.